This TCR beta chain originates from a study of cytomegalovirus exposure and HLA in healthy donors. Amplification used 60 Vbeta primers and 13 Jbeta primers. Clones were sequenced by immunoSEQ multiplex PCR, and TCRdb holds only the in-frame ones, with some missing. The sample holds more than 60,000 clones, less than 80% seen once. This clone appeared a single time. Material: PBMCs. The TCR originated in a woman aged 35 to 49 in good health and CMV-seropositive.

In DNA form, the CDR3 reads TGTGCCAGCTTGCTGACAGGGGGCACTGAAGCTTTCTTT. It translates to CASLLTGGTEAFF. The gene calls are TRBV5-6 and TRBJ1-1, with 9 bases aligning to TRBD1. V trimming: 7 bases; J trimming: 4 bases; junction bases outside the gene matches: 5. Germline lookup yields CDR1 SGHDT and CDR2 YYEEEE. CDR3 size: 13 residues.